This T cell receptor beta chain was found in a study of tumor and adjacent non-tumor tissue in lung cancer. Findings of the study overall: In normal lung, the top 100 clones were significantly more dominant than in tumor.

Three rounds of nested PCR, following a modified ARM-PCR protocol, produced the TCRbeta library. TCRdb used MiXCR to reprocess the multiplex PCR reads, holding one entry per CDR3 protein. The sample has about 67,000 distinct CDR3 sequences; approximately 73% are singletons. Germline V gene data show CDR1 as SGHAT and CDR2 as FQDESV (reference sequence). Trimming stripped 9 bases from V and 9 bases from J, with 20 bases between. The CDR3 spans 14 residues. A remark on this clonotype: What it binds is unknown.

RNA was extracted from bulk tissue without any cell sorting. Distant lung tissue was collected more than 3 cm away from the tumor edge. Sequencing used distant non-tumor lung tissue. This chain connects TRBV11-1 to TRBJ2-2, with D perhaps being TRBD1 or TRBD2 (5 bases each). The source of this sequence is a man aged 55 to 70 with non-small cell lung cancer. CDR3 region: CASGYTSGTRELFF. The CDR3 DNA sequence: TGTGCCAGTGGCTATACTAGTGGGACCCGGGAGCTGTTTTTT.